This TCR beta chain appears in the sequencing data of a study of vaccination effects on CD4 cells after COVID-19 (dated by TCRdb to about 2022). As for the study more broadly: Each participant got two doses of an mRNA SARS-CoV-2 vaccine, either BNT162b2 or mRNA-1273. In both COVID-19 convalescent patients and infection-naive vaccine recipients, the study compared SARS-CoV-2 spike-specific CD4+ TCR repertoires from before mRNA vaccination with those from after it. A total of 10 COVID-19 convalescent patients and a handful of SARS-CoV-2-naive healthy vaccine recipients were included in the full study. In the study, cultures from other donors were sequenced using the Oncomine TCR Beta short-read assay on an Illumina iSeq 100. Findings and caveats that apply to the study as a whole: Only a small number of convalescent patients were included, and no early post-infection timepoints were available, which limited the study. Both infection-induced and vaccine-induced clones contracted markedly at late post-vaccination timepoints, which is consistent with waning T cell responses. Among healthy vaccine recipients, nearly all vaccine-induced clones were SARS-CoV-2 mono-reactive, and only 1 of 255 was cross-reactive with common cold coronaviruses.

Relative to germline, V is 3 bases shorter and J is 3 bases shorter, with 7 bases between their ends. Taken from the germline V gene (reference sequence), the CDR1 and CDR2 loops are WNHNN and SYGVQD. Counted from cysteine to phenylalanine, this CDR3 has 13 amino acids. Here the CDR3 DNA is all that survives: 39 bases in frame from base 1. In the ViraFEST assay, PBMC were stimulated with viral peptide pools, and antigen-specific CD4+ T cell clonotypes were then identified by expansion using TCR sequencing. After around 11 days of culture, CD4+ T cells were isolated with the EasySep CD4+ T cell isolation kit. The absence of prior SARS-CoV-2 infection in healthy vaccine recipients was confirmed by negative nucleocapsid antibodies before and after vaccination. A few million PBMC per well were cultured in IMDM with 5% human AB serum, around 9.1 IU/ml IL-2 and gentamicin, plus 10 ug/ml peptides. On days 3 and 7, half of the culture medium was replaced with fresh IL-2-containing medium. Unless noted otherwise, every peptide stimulation condition was cultured in triplicate wells. PBMC were separated from whole blood using Ficoll-Paque Plus gradient centrifugation and were then either cryopreserved at -140C or used fresh. The overlapping peptide pools covered the spike proteins of SARS-CoV-2 as well as those of the common cold coronaviruses HCoV-NL63, HCoV-OC43 and HCoV-229E. Genomic DNA was extracted from cultured CD4+ T cells with the QIAamp micro DNA kit.

The protocol used for the library was the immunoSEQ multiplex PCR assay. DNA from the cultured and isolated CD4+ T cells underwent TCR beta CDR3 sequencing. From the authors' description of their analysis: Non-productive TCR sequences were removed, reads were trimmed to the CDR3 region, and CDR3s of at least 7 amino acids were retained. Antigen-specific clonotypes were identified with the MANAFEST web app by comparing expansion in peptide wells against reference cultures. To be called positive, a clone needed expansion at FDR<0.05 compared with the reference and with all other wells, an odds ratio greater than 5, and a frequency greater than 0.1% in two replicate wells. Clonotypes significantly expanded in SARS-CoV-2 spike wells and in at least one common cold coronavirus spike condition were defined as cross-reactive. CDR3 similarity was assessed by Levenshtein distance with the stringdist R package, and unrooted trees were built with ape in R 3.6.1. Here the immuneACCESS table is served through TCRdb, limited to in-frame sequences with V and J called. Missing clones are a known gap in these copies; in checked studies unresolved V genes cover under half, and the rest lacks a known reason. V and J calls plus clone size are reproduced from that table; the DNA served to infer D and trimming. The sample includes approximately 74,000 clones, with around 79% observed a single time. The ten top clones hold 2.5% to 3% of the sample.

Regarding this clone: Its antigen remains undetermined. No clone much larger than this one lies a single base away; base qualities are absent.

Recombination joined TRBV10-1 with TRBJ2-3; a confident D gene designation cannot be given. This TCR derives from a human donor who received a COVID-19 vaccine. Sequencing used CD4+ T cells from PBMCs cultured with HCoV-NL63 spike peptides, obtained before COVID-19 vaccination. The cell subset or site label corresponds to: HCoV-NL63 spike overlapping peptide pool stimulation. The CDR3 in this case is CASSDLGTDTQYF. The sequence in DNA is TGCGCCAGCAGTGATTTGGGGACAGATACGCAGTATTTT.